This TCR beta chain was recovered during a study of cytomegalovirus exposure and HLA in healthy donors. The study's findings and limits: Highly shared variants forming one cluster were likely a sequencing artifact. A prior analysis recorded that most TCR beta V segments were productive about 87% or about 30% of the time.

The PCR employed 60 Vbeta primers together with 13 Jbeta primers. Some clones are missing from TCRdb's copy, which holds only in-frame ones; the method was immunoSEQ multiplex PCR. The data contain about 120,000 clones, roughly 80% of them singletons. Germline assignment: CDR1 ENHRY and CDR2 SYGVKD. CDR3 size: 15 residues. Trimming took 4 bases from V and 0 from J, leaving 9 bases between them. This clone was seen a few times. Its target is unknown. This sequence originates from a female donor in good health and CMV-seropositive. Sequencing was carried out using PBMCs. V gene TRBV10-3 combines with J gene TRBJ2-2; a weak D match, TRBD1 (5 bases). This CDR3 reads CAISAQGTNTGELFF. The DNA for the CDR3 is TGTGCCATCAGTGCGCAGGGTACGAACACCGGGGAGCTGTTTTTT.